This is a list of T cell receptor beta chains from one sample in a study of T cell repertoires in cytomegalovirus infection. No cognate antigen is known for these TCRs. TCRdb used MiXCR to reprocess the reads, holding one entry per CDR3 protein. The table has roughly 860,000 distinct CDR3 sequences, around a third seen once. Specimen: cultured CD8+ T cells from PBMCs, collected from culture after CMV antigen stimulation. The receptors here all came from a human donor in good health (CMV status not recorded). Some clones in this sample may be carry-over from other donors' samples. Both conserved end residues are part of each CDR3. Each record gives: J gene, D gene, V gene, clone size, CDR3 protein, CDR3 DNA. The D gene is left open where the match is weak. Clone size appears in some rows only: once, few, many, or a class for an expanded clone.

>TRBJ2-1|TRBD1|TRBV7-2|many
CASSGQGVRDEQFF
TGTGCCAGCAGCGGACAGGGGGTAAGGGATGAGCAGTTCTTC
>TRBJ1-1|TRBD1|TRBV4-1|.
CASSPVQGANTEAFF
TGCGCCAGCAGCCCCGTACAGGGGGCCAACACTGAAGCTTTCTTT
>TRBJ1-6|.|TRBV25-1|.
CASSEYYPRPLPGLHF
TGTGCCAGCAGTGAATATTACCCCAGGCCCCTGCCAGGCCTCCACTTT
>TRBJ2-1|.|TRBV15|.
CATSRDATGGWYNEQFF
TGTGCCACCAGCAGAGATGCGACAGGAGGCTGGTACAATGAGCAGTTCTTC
>TRBJ2-1|.|TRBV10-3|.
CASTHDNEQFF
TGTGCCTCCACACATGACAATGAGCAGTTCTTC
>TRBJ2-2|.|TRBV27|.
CASSQGGVGELFF
TGTGCCAGCAGCCAGGGGGGGGTCGGGGAGCTGTTTTTT
>TRBJ1-2|.|TRBV4-2|.
CASSQDQFGCGDYGYTF
TGTGCCAGCAGCCAAGATCAGTTCGGGTGTGGGGACTATGGCTACACCTTC
>TRBJ2-6|.|TRBV14|.
CASSQGAKDRSGANVLTF
TGTGCCAGCAGCCAAGGGGCTAAGGACCGCTCTGGGGCCAACGTCCTGACTTTC
>TRBJ1-6|.|TRBV7-6|many
CASSLTQGGNSPLHF
TGTGCCAGCAGCTTAACCCAGGGTGGTAATTCACCCCTCCACTTT
>TRBJ2-1|TRBD1|TRBV6-5|few
CASSYSGTGNNEQFF
TGTGCCAGCAGCTACTCCGGGACAGGGAACAATGAGCAGTTCTTC
>TRBJ2-3|.|TRBV27|.
CASSVTAVHTDTQYF
TGTGCCAGCAGTGTGACTGCTGTACACACAGATACGCAGTATTTT
>TRBJ2-3|TRBD2|TRBV7-6|many
CASSFPKTGTSAQRTHSTDTQYF
TGTGCCAGCAGCTTCCCTAAGACGGGTACTAGCGCCCAGAGGACCCATAGCACAGATACGCAGTATTTT
>TRBJ1-5|.|TRBV6-1|.
CASSEREINQPQHF
TGTGCCAGCAGTGAAAGAGAGATTAATCAGCCCCAGCATTTT
>TRBJ2-2|TRBD2|TRBV20-1|.
CSASWASGGGGELFF
TGCAGTGCTAGTTGGGCTAGCGGGGGTGGCGGGGAGCTGTTTTTT
>TRBJ1-2|TRBD1|TRBV6-2/TRBV6-3|few
CASRGQARDYTF
TGTGCCAGCAGGGGACAGGCGAGAGACTACACCTTC
>TRBJ2-3|TRBD2|TRBV12-3/TRBV12-4|few
CASSLNFRGLGAQDTQYF
TGTGCCAGCAGTTTAAATTTTCGAGGACTAGGAGCACAAGACACGCAGTATTTT
>TRBJ2-1|TRBD1|TRBV20-1|.
CSARDRDRAGHEQFF
TGCAGTGCTAGAGACCGGGACAGGGCGGGGCATGAGCAGTTCTTC
>TRBJ1-1|.|TRBV28|.
CASSFFTLTEAFF
TGTGCCAGCAGTTTCTTTACTCTTACTGAAGCTTTCTTT
>TRBJ2-2|.|TRBV20-1|.
CSARGGPYTGELFF
TGCAGTGCTAGGGGAGGCCCCTACACCGGGGAGCTGTTTTTT
>TRBJ2-7|.|TRBV7-4|.
CASSLGPALTYEQYF
TGTGCCAGCAGCTTAGGGCCCGCCCTTACCTACGAGCAGTACTTC
>TRBJ1-2|.|TRBV7-9|many
CASSLPIIETANYGYTF
TGTGCCAGCAGCTTACCAATCATAGAGACAGCTAACTATGGCTACACCTTC
>TRBJ2-5|.|TRBV9|few
CASSEMERGTQYF
TGTGCCAGCAGCGAAATGGAGAGGGGGACCCAGTACTTC
>TRBJ1-5|.|TRBV2|.
CASTGGGYSNQPQHF
TGTGCCAGCACGGGGGGGGGTTATAGCAATCAGCCCCAGCATTTT
>TRBJ1-5|.|TRBV4-3|few
CASSHSRGNQPQHF
TGCGCCAGCAGCCACTCCCGGGGAAATCAGCCCCAGCATTTT
>TRBJ2-6|TRBD1|TRBV19|.
CASTPGQGGHVLTF
TGTGCCAGTACGCCGGGACAGGGGGGTCACGTCCTGACTTTC
>TRBJ2-2|TRBD2|TRBV9|.
CASSVRASGGADTGELFF
TGTGCCAGCAGCGTAAGAGCTAGCGGGGGGGCCGATACCGGGGAGCTGTTTTTT